This T cell receptor beta chain originates from a study of T-cell memory formation after mild COVID-19. Study overall: Among the donors, TCR clusters were largely specific to each donor.

Whole-study findings and limits: Clones which contracted sat mainly in CM and EM if CD4+, and in EMRA if CD8+. Whether second-wave clones peaking at day 37 were SARS-CoV-2 specific went unconfirmed.

5'RACE primed from the constant segment yielded TCR alpha and TCR beta cDNA libraries bearing sample barcodes and UMIs. One entry per CDR3 protein, called by TCRdb with MiXCR from the 5' RACE reads. The table records about 420,000 distinct CDR3 sequences, more than 20% of them present only once. This clonotype was found a few times. The antigen remains undetermined. Sequenced sample: PBMCs or a T cell subset sorted from them (not recorded which). This TCR derives from an adult woman who had mild COVID-19 (a few samples of this study predate the infection). Cell type and time point are not known.

The CDR3 bases are TGCAGTGCGACAAAAGGGGGGCAGGGGGGAGCTTTCTTT. Translating it yields CSATKGGQGGAFF. This rearrangement joins TRBV20-1 to TRBJ1-1, with 7 bases identical to TRBD1. V lost 6 bases to trimming and J lost 10 bases; unmatched junction nucleotides: 14. Germline loops: CDR1 DFQATT, CDR2 SNEGSKA (reference sequence). This CDR3 comprises 13 residues.